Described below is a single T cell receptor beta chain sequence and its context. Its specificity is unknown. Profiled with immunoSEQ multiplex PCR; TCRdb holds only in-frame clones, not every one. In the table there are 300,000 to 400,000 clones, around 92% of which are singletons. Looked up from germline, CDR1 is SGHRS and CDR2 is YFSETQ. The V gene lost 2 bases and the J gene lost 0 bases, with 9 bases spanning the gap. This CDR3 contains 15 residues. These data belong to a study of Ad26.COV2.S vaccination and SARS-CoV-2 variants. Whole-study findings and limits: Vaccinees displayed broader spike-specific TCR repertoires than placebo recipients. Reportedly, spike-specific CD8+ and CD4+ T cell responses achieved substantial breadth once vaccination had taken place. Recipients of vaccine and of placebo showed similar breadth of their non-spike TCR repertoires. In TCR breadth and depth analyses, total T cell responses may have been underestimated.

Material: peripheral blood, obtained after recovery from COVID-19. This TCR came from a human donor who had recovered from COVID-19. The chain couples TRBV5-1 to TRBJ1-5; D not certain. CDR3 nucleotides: TGCGCCAGCAGCTTCGGCGGATCTAGCAATCAGCCCCAGCATTTT. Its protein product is CASSFGGSSNQPQHF.